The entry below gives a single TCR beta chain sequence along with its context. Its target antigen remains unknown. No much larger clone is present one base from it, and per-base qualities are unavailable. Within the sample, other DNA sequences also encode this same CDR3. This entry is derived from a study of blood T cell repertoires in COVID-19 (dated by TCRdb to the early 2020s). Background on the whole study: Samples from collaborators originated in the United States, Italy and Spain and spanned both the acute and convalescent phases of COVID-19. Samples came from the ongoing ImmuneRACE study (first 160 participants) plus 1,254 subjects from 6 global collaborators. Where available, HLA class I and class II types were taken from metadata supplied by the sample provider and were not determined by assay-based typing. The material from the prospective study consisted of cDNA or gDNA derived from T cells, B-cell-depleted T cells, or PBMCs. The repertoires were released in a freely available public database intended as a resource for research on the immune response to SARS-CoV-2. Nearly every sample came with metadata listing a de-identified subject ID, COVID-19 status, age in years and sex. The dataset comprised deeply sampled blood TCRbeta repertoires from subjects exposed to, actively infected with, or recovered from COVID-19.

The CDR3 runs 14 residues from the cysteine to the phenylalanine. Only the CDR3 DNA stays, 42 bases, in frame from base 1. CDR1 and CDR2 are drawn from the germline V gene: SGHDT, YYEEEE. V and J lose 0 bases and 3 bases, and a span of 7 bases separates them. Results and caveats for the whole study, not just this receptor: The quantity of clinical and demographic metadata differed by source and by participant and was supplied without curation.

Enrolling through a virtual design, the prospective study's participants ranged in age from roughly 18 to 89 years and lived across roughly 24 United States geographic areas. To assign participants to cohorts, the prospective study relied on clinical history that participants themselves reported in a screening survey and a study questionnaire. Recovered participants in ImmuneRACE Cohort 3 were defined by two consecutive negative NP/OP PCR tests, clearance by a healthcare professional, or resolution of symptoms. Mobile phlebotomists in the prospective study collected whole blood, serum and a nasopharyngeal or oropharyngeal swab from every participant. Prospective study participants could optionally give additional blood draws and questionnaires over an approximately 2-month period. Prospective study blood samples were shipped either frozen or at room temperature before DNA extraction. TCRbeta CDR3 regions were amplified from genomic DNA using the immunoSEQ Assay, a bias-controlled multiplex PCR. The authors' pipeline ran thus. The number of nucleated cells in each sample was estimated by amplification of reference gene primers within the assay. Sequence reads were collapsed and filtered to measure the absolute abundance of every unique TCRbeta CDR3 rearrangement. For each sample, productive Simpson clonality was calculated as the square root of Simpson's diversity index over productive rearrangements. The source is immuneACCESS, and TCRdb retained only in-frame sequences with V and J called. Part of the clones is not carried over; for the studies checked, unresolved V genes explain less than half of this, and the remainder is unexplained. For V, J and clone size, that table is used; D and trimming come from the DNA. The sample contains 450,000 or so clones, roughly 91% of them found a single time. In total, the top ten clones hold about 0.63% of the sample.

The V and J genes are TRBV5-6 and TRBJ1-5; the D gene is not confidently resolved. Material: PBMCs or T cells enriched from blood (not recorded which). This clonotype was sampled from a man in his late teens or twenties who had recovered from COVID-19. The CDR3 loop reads CASSLAGYNQPQHF. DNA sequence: TGTGCCAGCAGCTTGGCCGGGTACAATCAGCCCCAGCATTTT.